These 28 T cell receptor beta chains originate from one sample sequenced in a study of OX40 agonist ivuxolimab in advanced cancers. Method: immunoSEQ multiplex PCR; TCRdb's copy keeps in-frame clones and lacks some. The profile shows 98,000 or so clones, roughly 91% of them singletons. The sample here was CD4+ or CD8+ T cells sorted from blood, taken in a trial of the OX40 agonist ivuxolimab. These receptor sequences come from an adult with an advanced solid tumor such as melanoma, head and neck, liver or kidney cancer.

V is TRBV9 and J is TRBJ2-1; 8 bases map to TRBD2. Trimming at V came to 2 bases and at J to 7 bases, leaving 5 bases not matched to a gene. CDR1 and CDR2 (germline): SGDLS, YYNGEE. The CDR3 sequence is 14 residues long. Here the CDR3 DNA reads TGTGCCAGCAGCGTGAGCGGGAGTTGGAATGAGCAGTTCTTC. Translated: CASSVSGSWNEQFF. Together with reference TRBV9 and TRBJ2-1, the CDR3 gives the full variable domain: DSGVTQTPKHLITATGQRVTLRCSPRSGDLSVYWYQQSLDQGLQFLIQYYNGEERAKGNILERFSAQQFPDLHSELNLSSLELGDSALYFCASSVSGSWNEQFFGPGTRLTVL.

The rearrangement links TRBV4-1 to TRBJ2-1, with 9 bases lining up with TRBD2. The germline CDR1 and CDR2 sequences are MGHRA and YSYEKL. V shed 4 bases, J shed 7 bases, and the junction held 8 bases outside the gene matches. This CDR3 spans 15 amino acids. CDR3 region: CASSRIGGRANEQFF. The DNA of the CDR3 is TGCGCCAGCAGCCGAATCGGCGGGAGGGCGAATGAGCAGTTCTTC.

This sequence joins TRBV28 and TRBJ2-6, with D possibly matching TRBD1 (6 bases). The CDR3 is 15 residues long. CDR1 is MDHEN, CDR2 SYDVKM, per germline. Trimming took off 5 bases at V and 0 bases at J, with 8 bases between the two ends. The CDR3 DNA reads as TGTGCCAGCAGTCCGACAGGCTCTGGGGCCAACGTCCTGACTTTC. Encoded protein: CASSPTGSGANVLTF. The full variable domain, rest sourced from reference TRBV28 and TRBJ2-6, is DVKVTQSSRYLVKRTGEKVFLECVQDMDHENMFWYRQDPGLGLRLIYFSYDVKMKEKGDIPEGYSVSREKKERFSLILESASTNQTSMYLCASSPTGSGANVLTFGAGSRLTVL.

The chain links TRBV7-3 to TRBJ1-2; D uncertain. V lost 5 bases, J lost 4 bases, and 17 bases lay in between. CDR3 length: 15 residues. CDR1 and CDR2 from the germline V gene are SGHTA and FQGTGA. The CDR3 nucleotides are TGTGCCAGCAGCGCCAGTGATGGGGTGGGCTATGGCTACACCTTC. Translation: CASSASDGVGYGYTF.

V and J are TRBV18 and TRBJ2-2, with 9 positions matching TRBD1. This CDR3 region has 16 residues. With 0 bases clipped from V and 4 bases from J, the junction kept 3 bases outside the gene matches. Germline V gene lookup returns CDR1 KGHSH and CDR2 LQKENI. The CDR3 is CASSPPGQGGTGELFF. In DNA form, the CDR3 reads TGTGCCAGCTCACCACCGGGACAGGGTGGCACCGGGGAGCTGTTTTTT.

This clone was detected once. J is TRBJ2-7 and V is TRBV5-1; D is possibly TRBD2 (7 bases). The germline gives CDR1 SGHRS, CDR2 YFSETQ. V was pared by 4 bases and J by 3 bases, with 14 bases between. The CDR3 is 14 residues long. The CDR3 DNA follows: TGCGCCAGCAGCGCCGAGGGGGGGCTCTACGAGCAGTACTTC. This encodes CASSAEGGLYEQYF.

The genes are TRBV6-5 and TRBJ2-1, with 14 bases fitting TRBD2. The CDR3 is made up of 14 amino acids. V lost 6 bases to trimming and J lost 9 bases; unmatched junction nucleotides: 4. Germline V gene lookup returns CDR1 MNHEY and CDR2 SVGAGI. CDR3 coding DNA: TGTGCCAGCAGCAGACTAGCGGGAGGGATTGAGCAGTTCTTC. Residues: CASSRLAGGIEQFF.

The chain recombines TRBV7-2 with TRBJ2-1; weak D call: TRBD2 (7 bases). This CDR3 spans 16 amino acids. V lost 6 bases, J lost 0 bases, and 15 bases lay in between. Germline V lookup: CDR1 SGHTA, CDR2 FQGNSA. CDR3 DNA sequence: TGTGCCAGCAGTCGTATGGGAGGGGGCTCCTACAATGAGCAGTTCTTC. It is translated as CASSRMGGGSYNEQFF.

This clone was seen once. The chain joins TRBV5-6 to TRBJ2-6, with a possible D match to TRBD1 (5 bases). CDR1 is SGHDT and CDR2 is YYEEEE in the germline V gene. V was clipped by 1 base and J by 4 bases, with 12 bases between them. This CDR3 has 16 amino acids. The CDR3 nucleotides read TGTGCCAGCAGCTTGCCCCAGGGCAACGGGGCCAACGTCCTGACTTTC. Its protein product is CASSLPQGNGANVLTF.

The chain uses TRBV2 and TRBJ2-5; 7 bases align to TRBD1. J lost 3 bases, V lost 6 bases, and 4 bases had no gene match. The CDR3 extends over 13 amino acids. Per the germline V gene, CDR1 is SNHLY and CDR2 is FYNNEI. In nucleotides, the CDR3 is TGTGCCAGCAGCAACGACAGGGAAGAGACCCAGTACTTC. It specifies CASSNDREETQYF.

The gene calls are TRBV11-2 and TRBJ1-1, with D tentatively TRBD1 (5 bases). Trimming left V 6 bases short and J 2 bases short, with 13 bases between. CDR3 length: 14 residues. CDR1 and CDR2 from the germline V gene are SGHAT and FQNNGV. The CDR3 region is CASRDGTANTEAFF. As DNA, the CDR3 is TGTGCCAGCAGAGACGGGACGGCAAACACTGAAGCTTTCTTT.

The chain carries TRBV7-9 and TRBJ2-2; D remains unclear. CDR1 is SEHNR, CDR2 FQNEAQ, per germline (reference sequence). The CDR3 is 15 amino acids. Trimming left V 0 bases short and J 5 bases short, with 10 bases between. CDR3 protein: CASSLARTSTGELFF. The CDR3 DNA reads TGTGCCAGCAGCTTAGCGAGGACCTCGACCGGGGAGCTGTTTTTT. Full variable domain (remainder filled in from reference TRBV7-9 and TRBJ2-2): DTGVSQNPRHKITKRGQNVTFRCDPISEHNRLYWYRQTLGQGPEFLTYFQNEAQLEKSRLLSDRFSAERPKGSFSTLEIQRTEQGDSAMYLCASSLARTSTGELFFGEGSRLTVL.

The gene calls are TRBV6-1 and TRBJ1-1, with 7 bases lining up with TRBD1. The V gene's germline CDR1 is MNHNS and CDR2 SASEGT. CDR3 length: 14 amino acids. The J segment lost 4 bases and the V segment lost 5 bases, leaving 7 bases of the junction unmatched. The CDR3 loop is CASSSTGVRTEAFF. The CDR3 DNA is TGTGCCAGCAGTAGTACAGGGGTGCGCACTGAAGCTTTCTTT.

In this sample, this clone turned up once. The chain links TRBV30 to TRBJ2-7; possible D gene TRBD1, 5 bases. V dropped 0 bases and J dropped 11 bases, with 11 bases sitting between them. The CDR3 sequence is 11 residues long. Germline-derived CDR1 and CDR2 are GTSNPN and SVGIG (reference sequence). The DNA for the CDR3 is TGTGCCTGGAGTGTCGGCAGGGAAAAGTACTTC. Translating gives CAWSVGREKYF.

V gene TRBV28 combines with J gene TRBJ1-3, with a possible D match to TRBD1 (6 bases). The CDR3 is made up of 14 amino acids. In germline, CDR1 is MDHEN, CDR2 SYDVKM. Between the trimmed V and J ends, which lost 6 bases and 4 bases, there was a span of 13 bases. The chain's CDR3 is CASRYPGGGNTIYF. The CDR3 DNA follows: TGTGCCAGCAGGTATCCCGGGGGCGGAAACACCATATATTTT.

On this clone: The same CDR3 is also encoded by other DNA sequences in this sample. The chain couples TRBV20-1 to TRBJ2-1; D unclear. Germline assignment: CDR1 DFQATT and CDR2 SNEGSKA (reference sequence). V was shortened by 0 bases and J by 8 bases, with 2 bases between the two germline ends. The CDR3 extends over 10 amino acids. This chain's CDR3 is CSARDYEQFF. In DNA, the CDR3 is TGCAGTGCTAGAGATTATGAGCAGTTCTTC.

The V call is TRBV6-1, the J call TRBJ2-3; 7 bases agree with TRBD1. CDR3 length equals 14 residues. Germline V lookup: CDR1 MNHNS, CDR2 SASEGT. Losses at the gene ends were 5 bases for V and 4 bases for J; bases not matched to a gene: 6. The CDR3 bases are TGTGCCAGCAGTCCGACAGGGTTCGCAGATACGCAGTATTTT. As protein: CASSPTGFADTQYF.

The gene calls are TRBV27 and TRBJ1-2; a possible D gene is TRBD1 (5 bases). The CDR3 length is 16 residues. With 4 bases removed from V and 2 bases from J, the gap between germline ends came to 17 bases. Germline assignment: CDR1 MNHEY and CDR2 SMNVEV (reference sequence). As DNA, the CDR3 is TGTGCCAGCAGTTCCATCCGGGACGGAATAAACTATGGCTACACCTTC. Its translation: CASSSIRDGINYGYTF.

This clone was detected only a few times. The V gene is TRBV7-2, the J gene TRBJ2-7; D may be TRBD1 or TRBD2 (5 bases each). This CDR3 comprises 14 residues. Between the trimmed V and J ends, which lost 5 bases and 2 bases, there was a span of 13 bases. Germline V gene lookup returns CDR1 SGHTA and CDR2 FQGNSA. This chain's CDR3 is CASSPRGLAYEQYF. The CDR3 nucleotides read TGTGCCAGCAGCCCCCGGGGCCTCGCCTACGAGCAGTACTTC. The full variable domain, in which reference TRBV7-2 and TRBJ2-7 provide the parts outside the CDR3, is GAGVSQSPSNKVTEKGKDVELRCDPISGHTALYWYRQSLGQGLEFLIYFQGNSAPDKSGLPSDRFSAERTGGSVSTLTIQRTQQEDSAVYLCASSPRGLAYEQYFGPGTRLTVT.

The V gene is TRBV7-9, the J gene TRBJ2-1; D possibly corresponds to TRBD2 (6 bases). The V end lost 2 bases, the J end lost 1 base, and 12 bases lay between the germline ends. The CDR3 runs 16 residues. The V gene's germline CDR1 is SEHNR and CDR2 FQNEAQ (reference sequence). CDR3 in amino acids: CASSLITGASYNEQFF. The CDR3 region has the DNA TGTGCCAGCAGCTTAATAACGGGAGCTTCCTACAATGAGCAGTTCTTC.

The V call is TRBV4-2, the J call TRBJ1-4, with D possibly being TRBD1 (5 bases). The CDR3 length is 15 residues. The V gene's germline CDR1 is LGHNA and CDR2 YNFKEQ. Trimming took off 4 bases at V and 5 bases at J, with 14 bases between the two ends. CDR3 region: CASSLSGTENEKLFF. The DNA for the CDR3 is TGTGCCAGCAGCCTCTCCGGGACCGAAAATGAAAAACTGTTTTTT.

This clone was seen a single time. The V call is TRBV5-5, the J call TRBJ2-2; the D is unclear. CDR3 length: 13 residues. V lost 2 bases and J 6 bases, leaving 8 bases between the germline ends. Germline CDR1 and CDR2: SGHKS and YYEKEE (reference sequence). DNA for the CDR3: TGTGCCAGCAGCTTCTTGAGTCCCGGGGAGCTGTTTTTT. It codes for CASSFLSPGELFF. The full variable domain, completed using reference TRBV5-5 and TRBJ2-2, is DAGVTQSPTHLIKTRGQQVTLRCSPISGHKSVSWYQQVLGQGPQFIFQYYEKEERGRGNFPDRFSARQFPNYSSELNVNALLLGDSALYLCASSFLSPGELFFGEGSRLTVL.

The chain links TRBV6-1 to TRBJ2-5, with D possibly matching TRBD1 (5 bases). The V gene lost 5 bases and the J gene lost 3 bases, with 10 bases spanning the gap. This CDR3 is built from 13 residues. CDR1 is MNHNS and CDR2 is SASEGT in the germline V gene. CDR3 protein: CASSINRKETQYF. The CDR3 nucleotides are TGTGCCAGCAGTATTAACAGGAAAGAGACCCAGTACTTC.

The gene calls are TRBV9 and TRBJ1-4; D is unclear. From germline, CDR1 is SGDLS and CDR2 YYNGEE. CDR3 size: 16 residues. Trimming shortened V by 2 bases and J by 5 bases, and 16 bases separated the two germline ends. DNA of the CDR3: TGTGCCAGCAGCGTGGAGTCGGGCGGCGGGAATGAAAAACTGTTTTTT. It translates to CASSVESGGGNEKLFF.

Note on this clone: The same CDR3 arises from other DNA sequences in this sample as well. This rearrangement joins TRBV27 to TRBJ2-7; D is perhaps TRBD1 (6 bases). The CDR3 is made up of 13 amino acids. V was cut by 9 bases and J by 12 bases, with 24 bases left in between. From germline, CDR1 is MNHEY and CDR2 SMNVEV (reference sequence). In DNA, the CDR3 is TGTGCCAGTCTTAAGCCAGGCCACGACAGGTGGTACTTC. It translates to CASLKPGHDRWYF.

This chain's CDR3 is CASSQGGGQGRETQYF. CDR3 bases: TGTGCCAGCAGCCAAGGGGGGGGACAGGGGAGAGAGACCCAGTACTTC. The chain links TRBV4-2 to TRBJ2-5; 10 bases match TRBD1. V trimming: 1 base; J trimming: 4 bases; junction bases outside the gene matches: 6. CDR1 and CDR2 (germline): LGHNA, YNFKEQ. The length of the CDR3 is 16 residues.

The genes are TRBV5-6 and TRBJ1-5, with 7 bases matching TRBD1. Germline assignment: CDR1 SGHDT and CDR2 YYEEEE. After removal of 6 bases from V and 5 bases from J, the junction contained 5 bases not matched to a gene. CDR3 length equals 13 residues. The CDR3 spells CASIRQGHQPQHF. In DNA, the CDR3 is TGTGCCAGCATAAGACAGGGACATCAGCCCCAGCATTTT.

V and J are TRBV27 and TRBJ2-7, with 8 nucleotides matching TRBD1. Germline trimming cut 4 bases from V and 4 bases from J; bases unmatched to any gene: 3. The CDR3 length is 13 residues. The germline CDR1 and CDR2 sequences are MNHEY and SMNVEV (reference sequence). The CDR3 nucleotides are TGTGCCAGCAGTTCGGGACAGGATTACGAGCAGTACTTC. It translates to CASSSGQDYEQYF.